The sequence of this T cell receptor (beta chain) was determined in a study of regulatory T cells in long-lasting Graves disease. Time point reported: newly diagnosed GD, antithyroid drugs for less than 3 months. PBMC RNA was the source of the TCR library. The CDR3 runs 13 residues. The germline V gene has CDR1 SQVTM and CDR2 ANQGSEA. V shed 1 base, J shed 1 base, and the junction held 1 base outside the gene matches. Building of the TCR beta libraries involved iRepertoire HTBI primers and Arm-PCR of CDR3 regions. TCRdb analysed the multiplex PCR reads with MiXCR anew, one entry per CDR3 protein. The sample yields around 500,000 distinct CDR3 sequences, approximately 12% seen once. This clonotype was detected ten times or more. Another study also made use of these data, one on T cells in Graves' hyperthyroidism and ophthalmopathy.

This chain joins TRBV29-1 and TRBJ2-7, with TRBD2 matching 7 bases. The clonotype was recovered from a man younger than 45 with Graves disease. Sequenced material: peripheral blood mononuclear cells (PBMCs), taken at new diagnosis, from a patient treated with antithyroid drugs. This CDR3 reads CSVEGGGSYEQYF. The CDR3 region has the DNA TGCAGCGTTGAAGGGGGGGGGTCCTACGAGCAGTACTTC.